The rows below give T cell receptor beta chains drawn from one sample of a study of T cells after yellow fever vaccination. MiXCR, applied by TCRdb to the 5' RACE reads, yields one record per CDR3 protein. This repertoire shows 170,000 or so distinct CDR3 sequences, 5.5% to 8% found once; its top ten account for just under 3%. This sample comprised CD4+ T cells sorted from PBMCs, obtained on the day of the first yellow fever vaccination. These receptors all stem from a man younger than 30 who received the YFV17D yellow fever vaccine. Both conserved end residues are part of each CDR3. Fields, in order: J gene, V gene, clone size, D gene, CDR3 DNA, CDR3 protein. D genes are given only for firm matches. For some rows the clone size is stated as once, few or many, or as a class when expanded; others skip it.

j_gene: TRBJ2-6
v_gene: TRBV20-1
abundance: NA
d_gene: NA
CDR3nt: TGCAGTGCTAGAGATCCGGGGGAACATTCTGGGGCCAACGTCCTGACTTTC
CDR3aa: CSARDPGEHSGANVLTF

j_gene: TRBJ2-5
v_gene: TRBV18
abundance: few
d_gene: TRBD2
CDR3nt: TGTGCCAGCTCACCACTAGATTTCACTAGCGGGGAGACCCAGTACTTC
CDR3aa: CASSPLDFTSGETQYF

j_gene: TRBJ2-3
v_gene: TRBV7-2
abundance: many
d_gene: NA
CDR3nt: TGTGCCAGCAGCTTTAGGGTGGGGGATACGCAGTATTTT
CDR3aa: CASSFRVGDTQYF

j_gene: TRBJ1-4
v_gene: TRBV6-6
abundance: many
d_gene: NA
CDR3nt: TGTGCCAGCAGCAGCAGGGCAAATGAAAAACTGTTTTTT
CDR3aa: CASSSRANEKLFF

j_gene: TRBJ2-5
v_gene: TRBV5-1
abundance: many
d_gene: NA
CDR3nt: TGCGCCAGCAGCTTGTTGGCTATCCAAGAGACCCAGTACTTC
CDR3aa: CASSLLAIQETQYF

j_gene: TRBJ2-2
v_gene: TRBV6-5
abundance: many
d_gene: TRBD2
CDR3nt: TGTGCCAGCAGTTACTCGGTGTCGGGGGGAATCACCGGGGAGCTGTTTTTT
CDR3aa: CASSYSVSGGITGELFF

j_gene: TRBJ2-4
v_gene: TRBV3-1
abundance: NA
d_gene: NA
CDR3nt: TGTGCCAGCAGCCAGCAGGGGATTCAGTACTTC
CDR3aa: CASSQQGIQYF

j_gene: TRBJ1-4
v_gene: TRBV20-1
abundance: many
d_gene: TRBD1
CDR3nt: TGCAGTGCATGGACAGGGACCGGGGAAAAACTGTTTTTT
CDR3aa: CSAWTGTGEKLFF

j_gene: TRBJ1-5
v_gene: TRBV4-3
abundance: few
d_gene: NA
CDR3nt: TGCGCCAGCAGCCAAGATCTGGGAAGAAATCAGCCCCAGCATTTT
CDR3aa: CASSQDLGRNQPQHF

j_gene: TRBJ1-1
v_gene: TRBV5-6
abundance: few
d_gene: NA
CDR3nt: TGTGCCAGCAGCCGGTGGGGGGCGCTTAGTGGCACTGAAGCTTTCTTT
CDR3aa: CASSRWGALSGTEAFF

j_gene: TRBJ2-7
v_gene: TRBV28
abundance: many
d_gene: NA
CDR3nt: TGTGCCAGCAGTTTGGGACCGGCCGGCCACGAGCAGTACTTC
CDR3aa: CASSLGPAGHEQYF

j_gene: TRBJ1-5
v_gene: TRBV12-3/TRBV12-4
abundance: NA
d_gene: NA
CDR3nt: TGTGCCAGCAGTTGGACGGTTAGCAATCAGCCCCAGCATTTT
CDR3aa: CASSWTVSNQPQHF

j_gene: TRBJ2-5
v_gene: TRBV4-3
abundance: many
d_gene: NA
CDR3nt: TGCGCCAGCAGCCAAGACGGACTCAGAGAAAAGACCCAGTACTTC
CDR3aa: CASSQDGLREKTQYF

j_gene: TRBJ1-2
v_gene: TRBV7-2
abundance: few
d_gene: TRBD1
CDR3nt: TGTGCCAGCAGCTTAGCGATTCGACAGGGGAACTATGGCTACACCTTC
CDR3aa: CASSLAIRQGNYGYTF